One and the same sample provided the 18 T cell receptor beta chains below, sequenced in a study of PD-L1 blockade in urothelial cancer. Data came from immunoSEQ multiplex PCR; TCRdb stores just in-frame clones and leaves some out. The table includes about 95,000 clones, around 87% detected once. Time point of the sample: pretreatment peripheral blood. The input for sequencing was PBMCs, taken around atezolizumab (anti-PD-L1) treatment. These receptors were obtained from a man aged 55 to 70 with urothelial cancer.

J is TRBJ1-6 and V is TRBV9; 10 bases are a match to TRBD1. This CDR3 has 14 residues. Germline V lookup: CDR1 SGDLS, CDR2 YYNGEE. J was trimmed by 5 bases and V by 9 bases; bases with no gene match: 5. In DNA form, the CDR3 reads TGTGCCACCGGACAGGGGGGGGATAATTCACCCCTCCACTTT. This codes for CATGQGGDNSPLHF.

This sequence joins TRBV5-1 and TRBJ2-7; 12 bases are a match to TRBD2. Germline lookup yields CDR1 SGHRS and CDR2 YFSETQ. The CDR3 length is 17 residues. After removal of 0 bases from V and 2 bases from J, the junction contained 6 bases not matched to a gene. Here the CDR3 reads CASSLALAGGPPYEQYF. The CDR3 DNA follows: TGCGCCAGCAGCTTGGCTCTAGCGGGAGGGCCCCCCTACGAGCAGTACTTC. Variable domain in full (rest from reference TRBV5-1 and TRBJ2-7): KAGVTQTPRYLIKTRGQQVTLSCSPISGHRSVSWYQQTPGQGLQFLFEYFSETQRNKGNFPGRFSGRQFSNSRSEMNVSTLELGDSALYLCASSLALAGGPPYEQYFGPGTRLTVT.

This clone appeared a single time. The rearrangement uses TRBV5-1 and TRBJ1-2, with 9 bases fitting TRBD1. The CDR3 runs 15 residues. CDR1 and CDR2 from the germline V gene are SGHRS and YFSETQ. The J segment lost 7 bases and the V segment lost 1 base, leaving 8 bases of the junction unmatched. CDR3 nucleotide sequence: TGCGCCAGCAGCTTGAGTGGGACAGGGAGTGGTGGCTACACCTTC. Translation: CASSLSGTGSGGYTF.

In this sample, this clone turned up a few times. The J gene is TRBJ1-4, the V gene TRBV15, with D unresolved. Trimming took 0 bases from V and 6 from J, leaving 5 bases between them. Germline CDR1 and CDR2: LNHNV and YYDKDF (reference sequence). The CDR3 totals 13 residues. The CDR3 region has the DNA TGTGCCACCAGCAGAGATGAGGATGAAAAACTGTTTTTT. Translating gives CATSRDEDEKLFF.

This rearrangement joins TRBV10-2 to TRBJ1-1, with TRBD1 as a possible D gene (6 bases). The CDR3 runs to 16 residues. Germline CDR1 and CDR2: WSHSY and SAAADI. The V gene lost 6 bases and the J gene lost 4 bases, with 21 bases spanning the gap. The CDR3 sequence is CASRGGAHGRGTEAFF. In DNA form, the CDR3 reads TGCGCCAGCAGAGGGGGGGCGCACGGTCGGGGCACTGAAGCTTTCTTT.

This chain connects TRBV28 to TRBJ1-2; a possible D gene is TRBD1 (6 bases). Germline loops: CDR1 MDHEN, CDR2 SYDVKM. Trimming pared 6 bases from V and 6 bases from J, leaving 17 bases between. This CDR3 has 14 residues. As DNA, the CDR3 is TGTGCCAGCAGAGTGGATAGGACAGTCCATGGCTACACCTTC. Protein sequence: CASRVDRTVHGYTF.

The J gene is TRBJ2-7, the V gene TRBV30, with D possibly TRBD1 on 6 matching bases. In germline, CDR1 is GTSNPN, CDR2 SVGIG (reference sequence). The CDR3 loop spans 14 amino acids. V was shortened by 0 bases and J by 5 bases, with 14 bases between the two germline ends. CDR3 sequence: CAWSVGVGGDEQYF. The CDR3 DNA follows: TGTGCCTGGAGTGTAGGTGTAGGGGGTGACGAGCAGTACTTC.

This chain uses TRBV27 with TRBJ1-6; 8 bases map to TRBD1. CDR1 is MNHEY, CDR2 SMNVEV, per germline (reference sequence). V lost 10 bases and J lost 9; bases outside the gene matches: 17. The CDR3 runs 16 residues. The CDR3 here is CATASPGTGYFSPLHF. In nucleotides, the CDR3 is TGTGCCACCGCCTCTCCCGGGACAGGTTACTTTTCACCCCTCCACTTT.

CDR3 sequence (DNA): TGTGCCAGCAGCTTAGAGGGGAGGGATGAGCAGTTCTTC. Translating it yields CASSLEGRDEQFF. The rearrangement uses TRBV7-9 and TRBJ2-1; TRBD2 agrees at 7 bases. The CDR3 totals 13 residues. From germline, CDR1 is SEHNR and CDR2 FQNEAQ (reference sequence). The V and J ends lost 1 base and 8 bases, in that order; junction bases with no gene match: 2.

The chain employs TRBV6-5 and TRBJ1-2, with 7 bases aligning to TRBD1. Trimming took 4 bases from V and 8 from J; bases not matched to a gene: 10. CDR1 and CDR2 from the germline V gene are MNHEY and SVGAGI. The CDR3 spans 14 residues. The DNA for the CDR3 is TGTGCCAGCAGTTCCGAGGGGACAGCTCGCGGCTACACCTTC. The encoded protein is CASSSEGTARGYTF.

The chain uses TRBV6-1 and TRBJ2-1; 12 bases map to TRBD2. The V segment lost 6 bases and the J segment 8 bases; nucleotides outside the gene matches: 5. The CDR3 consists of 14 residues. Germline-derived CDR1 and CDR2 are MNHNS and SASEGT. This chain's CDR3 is CASRTSGRSDEQFF. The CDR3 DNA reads TGTGCCAGCAGGACTAGCGGGAGAAGCGATGAGCAGTTCTTC.

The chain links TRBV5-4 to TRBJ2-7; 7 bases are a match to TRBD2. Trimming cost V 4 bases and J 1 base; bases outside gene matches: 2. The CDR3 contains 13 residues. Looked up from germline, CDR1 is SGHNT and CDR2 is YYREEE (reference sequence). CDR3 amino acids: CASSSGVSYEQYF. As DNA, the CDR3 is TGTGCCAGCAGCAGCGGGGTGTCCTACGAGCAGTACTTC.

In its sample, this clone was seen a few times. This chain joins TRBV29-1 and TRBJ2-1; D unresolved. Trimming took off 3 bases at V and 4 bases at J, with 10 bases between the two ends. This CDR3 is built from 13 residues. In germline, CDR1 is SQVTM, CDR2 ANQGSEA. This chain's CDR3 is CSVDHQRYNEQFF. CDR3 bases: TGCAGCGTTGATCACCAGAGGTACAATGAGCAGTTCTTC.

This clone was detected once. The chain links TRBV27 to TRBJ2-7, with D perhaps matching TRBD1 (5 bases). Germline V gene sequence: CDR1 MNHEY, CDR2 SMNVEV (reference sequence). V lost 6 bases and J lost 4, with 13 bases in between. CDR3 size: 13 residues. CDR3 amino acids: CASSPRPGYEQYF. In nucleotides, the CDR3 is TGTGCCAGCAGCCCCCGGCCAGGGTACGAGCAGTACTTC.

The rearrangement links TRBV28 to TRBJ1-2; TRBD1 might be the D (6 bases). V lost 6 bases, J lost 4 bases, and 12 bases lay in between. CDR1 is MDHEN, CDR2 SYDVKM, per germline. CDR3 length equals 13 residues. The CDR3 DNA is TGTGCCAGCAGCCCTCAGGGGATCTATGGCTACACCTTC. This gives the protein CASSPQGIYGYTF.

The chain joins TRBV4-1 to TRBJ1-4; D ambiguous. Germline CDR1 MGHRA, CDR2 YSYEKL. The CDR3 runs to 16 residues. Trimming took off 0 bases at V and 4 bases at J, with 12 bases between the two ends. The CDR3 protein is CASSQEGGRVNEKLFF. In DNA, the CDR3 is TGCGCCAGCAGCCAAGAAGGCGGGAGGGTTAATGAAAAACTGTTTTTT.

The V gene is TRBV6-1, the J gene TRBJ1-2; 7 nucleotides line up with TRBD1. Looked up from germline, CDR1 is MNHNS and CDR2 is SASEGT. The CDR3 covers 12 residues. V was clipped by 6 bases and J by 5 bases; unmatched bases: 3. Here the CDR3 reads CASRDRIYGYTF. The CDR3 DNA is TGTGCCAGCAGGGACAGGATTTATGGCTACACCTTC.

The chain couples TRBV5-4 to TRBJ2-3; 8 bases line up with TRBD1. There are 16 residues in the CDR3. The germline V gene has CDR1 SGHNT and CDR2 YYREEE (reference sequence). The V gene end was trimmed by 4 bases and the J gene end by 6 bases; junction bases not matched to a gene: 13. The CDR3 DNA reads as TGTGCCAGCAGCCCCGGGGGCCAGGGGGCAACGGATACGCAGTATTTT. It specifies CASSPGGQGATDTQYF.